What follows are 23 T cell receptor beta chains derived from one specimen sequenced in a study of blood T cell repertoires in COVID-19. TCRdb's copy holds only in-frame clones and misses some; the assay was immunoSEQ multiplex PCR. Among roughly 330,000 clones listed, 86% were seen once. The sequencing input was peripheral blood. The receptors derive from a woman between 45 and 60 years old with acute or convalescent COVID-19.

The CDR3 sequence: CASSLQGSGTEAFF. The CDR3 DNA follows: TGTGCCAGCAGTCTACAGGGGTCGGGTACTGAAGCTTTCTTT. J is TRBJ1-1 and V is TRBV6-5; 7 bases line up with TRBD1. CDR3 length equals 14 residues. The germline CDR1 and CDR2 sequences are MNHEY and SVGAGI. V lost 5 bases to trimming and J lost 5 bases; unmatched junction nucleotides: 8.

J is TRBJ1-4 and V is TRBV5-1; D gene ambiguous. CDR3 length equals 14 residues. Germline V CDR1 and CDR2: SGHRS, YFSETQ. V was clipped by 0 bases and J by 3 bases, with 6 bases between them. The CDR3 DNA follows: TGCGCCAGCAGCTTGGGCAGTGCTAATGAAAAACTGTTTTTT. Its translation: CASSLGSANEKLFF.

The chain is built from TRBV6-2 or TRBV6-3 and TRBJ2-1; 13 nucleotides agree with TRBD2. V gave up 2 bases and J gave up 8 bases; unmatched junction bases: 12. CDR1 is MNHEY, CDR2 SVGEGT, per germline. The CDR3 has 18 amino acids. CDR3 nucleotide sequence: TGTGCCAGCAGTTACAGGGGACTAGCGGGATTCGAGCCCGATGAGCAGTTCTTC. Its protein is CASSYRGLAGFEPDEQFF.

V usage is TRBV27 and J usage is TRBJ1-1; TRBD1 aligns across 8 bases. Per germline, CDR1 MNHEY and CDR2 SMNVEV (reference sequence). The CDR3 extends over 17 amino acids. The ends lost 3 bases at V and 1 base at J; junction bases unmatched: 10. CDR3: CASSFTVQGAQNTEAFF. The CDR3 coding sequence is TGTGCCAGCAGTTTTACTGTGCAGGGGGCGCAGAACACTGAAGCTTTCTTT.

The chain joins TRBV10-3 to TRBJ1-2; a possible D gene is TRBD1 (5 bases). This CDR3 comprises 16 residues. Germline loops: CDR1 ENHRY, CDR2 SYGVKD. V was shortened by 9 bases and J by 2 bases, with 22 bases between the two germline ends. The DNA of the CDR3 is TGTGCCATATCAGGGACTCCAGGAGGGACCAACTATGGCTACACCTTC. This translates into CAISGTPGGTNYGYTF.

This clone was counted once. This chain connects TRBV28 to TRBJ2-3, with D unresolved. Germline values: CDR1 MDHEN, CDR2 SYDVKM. The V and J ends lost 2 bases and 1 base respectively, with 4 bases between them. CDR3 size: 13 residues. The CDR3 here is CASSLQGTDTQYF. CDR3 bases: TGTGCCAGCAGTTTACAGGGCACAGATACGCAGTATTTT. The entire variable domain, with the rest obtained from reference TRBV28 and TRBJ2-3, is as follows: DVKVTQSSRYLVKRTGEKVFLECVQDMDHENMFWYRQDPGLGLRLIYFSYDVKMKEKGDIPEGYSVSREKKERFSLILESASTNQTSMYLCASSLQGTDTQYFGPGTRLTVL.

The V and J genes are TRBV7-6 and TRBJ2-1; 9 bases agree with TRBD1. Losses at the gene ends were 5 bases for V and 3 bases for J; bases not matched to a gene: 11. CDR3 length: 17 residues. Germline values: CDR1 SGHVS, CDR2 FNYEAQ. The CDR3 loop is CASSPRIGQGSYNEQFF. CDR3 coding DNA: TGTGCCAGCAGCCCCAGGATTGGACAGGGGAGCTACAATGAGCAGTTCTTC.

This chain connects TRBV5-1 to TRBJ2-3; D is undetermined. Germline V CDR1 and CDR2: SGHRS, YFSETQ. CDR3 length equals 13 residues. Between the trimmed V and J ends, which lost 5 bases and 0 bases, there was a span of 7 bases. The CDR3 region has the DNA TGCGCCAGCAGGCTCGAGAGCACAGATACGCAGTATTTT. This sequence encodes CASRLESTDTQYF.

CDR3 protein: CASSKMNTEAFF. CDR3 DNA: TGTGCCAGCAGTAAAATGAACACTGAAGCTTTCTTT. V is TRBV7-6 and J is TRBJ1-1; D is unclear. Looked up from germline, CDR1 is SGHVS and CDR2 is FNYEAQ. This CDR3 spans 12 amino acids. Between the trimmed V and J ends, which lost 6 bases and 0 bases, there was a span of 5 bases.

The chain joins TRBV7-8 to TRBJ1-2; 12 positions match TRBD1. V lost 0 bases and J lost 4; bases outside the gene matches: 6. Germline V CDR1 and CDR2: SGHVS, FQNEAQ. The CDR3 spans 17 residues. The CDR3 bases are TGTGCCAGCAGCTTAGCGGGACAGGGGGCTGTTCGCTATGGCTACACCTTC. Protein product: CASSLAGQGAVRYGYTF.

The chain has TRBV19 and TRBJ2-7; 7 bases align to TRBD2. CDR1 LNHDA and CDR2 SQIVND come from the germline V gene (reference sequence). The ends lost 6 bases at V and 3 bases at J; junction bases unmatched: 5. The CDR3 totals 13 residues. The CDR3 sequence: CASRSAGVYEQYF. CDR3 sequence (DNA): TGTGCCAGTAGATCGGCGGGAGTCTACGAGCAGTACTTC.

This sequence joins TRBV5-1 and TRBJ1-6, with D perhaps matching TRBD1 (5 bases). The CDR3 spans 14 residues. V lost 1 base and J lost 9, with 11 bases in between. Germline-derived CDR1 and CDR2 are SGHRS and YFSETQ. The CDR3 sequence: CASSLRGGISPLHF. Written as DNA, the CDR3 is TGCGCCAGCAGCTTGAGGGGAGGAATTTCACCCCTCCACTTT.

The chain is built from TRBV7-7 and TRBJ2-5; 11 bases agree with TRBD1. The ends lost 2 bases at V and 4 bases at J; junction bases unmatched: 6. The germline CDR1 and CDR2 sequences are SSHAT and FNYEAQ (reference sequence). The CDR3 contains 16 residues. In nucleotides, the CDR3 is TGTGCCAGCAGCTTACCCGGACAGGGGGCTGGAGAGACCCAGTACTTC. This sequence encodes CASSLPGQGAGETQYF.

The chain combines TRBV19 with TRBJ2-7; TRBD2 matches at 8 bases. This CDR3 comprises 16 residues. Per germline, CDR1 LNHDA and CDR2 SQIVND (reference sequence). Trimming removed 7 bases from V and 1 base from J; junction bases left unmatched: 12. CDR3 amino acids: CASMPGGIGGSYEQYF. Here the CDR3 DNA reads TGTGCCAGTATGCCGGGGGGGATCGGCGGATCCTACGAGCAGTACTTC.

The chain couples TRBV5-1 to TRBJ1-1; 8 nucleotides agree with TRBD1. The CDR3 is 15 residues long. Germline assignment: CDR1 SGHRS and CDR2 YFSETQ. J was trimmed by 0 bases and V by 3 bases; bases with no gene match: 4. This CDR3 is CASSYRGTMNTEAFF. The CDR3 DNA is TGCGCCAGCAGCTACAGGGGGACTATGAACACTGAAGCTTTCTTT. The whole variable domain, filled in from reference TRBV5-1 and TRBJ1-1, reads KAGVTQTPRYLIKTRGQQVTLSCSPISGHRSVSWYQQTPGQGLQFLFEYFSETQRNKGNFPGRFSGRQFSNSRSEMNVSTLELGDSALYLCASSYRGTMNTEAFFGQGTRLTVV.

The chain is built from TRBV20-1 and TRBJ2-7; 14 nucleotides match TRBD2. The CDR3 runs to 11 residues. Germline CDR1 and CDR2: DFQATT and SNEGSKA (reference sequence). The DNA of the CDR3 is TGCATGGGGACTAGCGGGAGTAAGCAGTACTTC. Its protein is CMGTSGSKQYF.

This sequence joins TRBV6-5 and TRBJ2-5; the match to TRBD1 covers 7 bases. The length of the CDR3 is 15 residues. J lost 5 bases, V lost 2 bases, and 8 bases had no gene match. The germline V gene has CDR1 MNHEY and CDR2 SVGAGI. The CDR3 loop is CASSYPSTGKETQYF. CDR3 in DNA: TGTGCCAGCAGTTACCCCTCGACAGGGAAGGAGACCCAGTACTTC.

This sequence joins TRBV27 and TRBJ2-3, with TRBD2 matching over 13 bases. Germline V gene lookup returns CDR1 MNHEY and CDR2 SMNVEV (reference sequence). V was clipped by 6 bases and J by 2 bases; unmatched bases: 5. This CDR3 is 16 amino acids long. CDR3 DNA sequence: TGTGCCAGCAGCAGGACTAGCGGGAGAGTCACAGATACGCAGTATTTT. Encoded protein: CASSRTSGRVTDTQYF.

The CDR3 here is CASSLAGMGTDTQYF. For the CDR3, the DNA is TGTGCCAGCAGTTTAGCGGGAATGGGCACAGATACGCAGTATTTT. The genes are TRBV28 and TRBJ2-3, with D possibly being TRBD2 (6 bases). Trimming shortened V by 2 bases and J by 1 base, and 10 bases separated the two germline ends. Germline V lookup: CDR1 MDHEN, CDR2 SYDVKM. The CDR3 loop spans 15 amino acids.

This chain connects TRBV9 to TRBJ2-7, with TRBD2 identical over 8 bases. V lost 2 bases and J lost 1; bases outside the gene matches: 5. CDR3 size: 15 residues. CDR1 is SGDLS, CDR2 YYNGEE, per germline. CDR3 loop: CASSVGAGASYEQYF. The CDR3, as DNA: TGTGCCAGCAGCGTGGGAGCGGGAGCATCCTACGAGCAGTACTTC.

The chain links TRBV6-6 to TRBJ1-1, with TRBD1 matching over 7 bases. The CDR3 sequence is 11 residues long. V lost 7 bases and J lost 8; bases outside the gene matches: 4. Germline assignment: CDR1 MNHNY and CDR2 SVGAGI (reference sequence). This CDR3 reads CASTQDREAFF. The CDR3, as DNA: TGTGCCAGCACCCAGGACAGGGAAGCTTTCTTT.

This clone was detected only once. The CDR3 sequence: CASSAGTENYGYTF. As DNA, the CDR3 is TGTGCCAGCAGCGCAGGCACAGAGAACTATGGCTACACCTTC. The V gene is TRBV9, the J gene TRBJ1-2; D remains ambiguous. The CDR3 has 14 amino acids. The ends were cut back, 3 bases at V and 2 bases at J, with 11 bases in the middle. CDR1 and CDR2 (germline): SGDLS, YYNGEE.

The chain recombines TRBV19 with TRBJ1-5; 9 positions agree with TRBD1. The V segment lost 7 bases and the J segment 6 bases; nucleotides outside the gene matches: 10. The CDR3 length is 15 residues. Germline assignment: CDR1 LNHDA and CDR2 SQIVND (reference sequence). CDR3: CASTQADRGGQPQHF. CDR3 sequence (DNA): TGTGCCAGTACCCAAGCGGACAGGGGCGGTCAGCCCCAGCATTTT.